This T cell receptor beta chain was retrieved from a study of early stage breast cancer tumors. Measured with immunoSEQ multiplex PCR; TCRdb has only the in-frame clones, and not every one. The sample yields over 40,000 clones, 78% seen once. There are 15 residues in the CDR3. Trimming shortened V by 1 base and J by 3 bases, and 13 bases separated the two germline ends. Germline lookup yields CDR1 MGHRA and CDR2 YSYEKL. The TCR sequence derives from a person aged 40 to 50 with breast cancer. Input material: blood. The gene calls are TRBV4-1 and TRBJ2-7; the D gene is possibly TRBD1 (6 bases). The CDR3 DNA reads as TGCGCCAGCAGCCAAGGTCTTGGCAGGGGCTACGAGCAGTACTTC. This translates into CASSQGLGRGYEQYF.